What follows describes a single T cell receptor (beta chain). Its antigen is undetermined. The germline gives CDR1 SQVTM, CDR2 ANQGSEA. The CDR3 covers 13 residues. With 4 bases removed from V and 0 bases from J, the gap between germline ends came to 10 bases. 13 Jbeta primers and 60 Vbeta primers were used for the PCR. Data came from immunoSEQ multiplex PCR; TCRdb stores just in-frame clones and leaves some out. The repertoire holds hundreds of thousands of clones, with 76% as singletons. The sample comes from a study of cytomegalovirus exposure and HLA in healthy donors. Study outcomes and limitations: Cytomegalovirus association was listed for roughly 160 TCR beta chains. When analyzed later, the rates of TCR association showed variation by HLA locus, with DRB1 the most and HLA-C the fewest. A later analysis linked a missense variant in DCLRE1C to the trimming of TCR beta V and J genes.

The chain is built from TRBV29-1 and TRBJ2-7, with no clear D. This sequence originates from a man aged 18 to 30 in good health and CMV-seronegative. Sequencing was performed on PBMCs. CDR3 protein: CSVVWRYSYEQYF. The CDR3 DNA reads as TGCAGCGTTGTATGGCGGTACTCCTACGAGCAGTACTTC.